This TCR beta chain emerged from a study of T cell responses to AZD1222 COVID-19 vaccine. General study results and limits: Donors, mostly white British, included more females; clonal diversity was possibly underestimated.

The germline V gene has CDR1 SGHAT and CDR2 FQNNGV. The V gene lost 4 bases and the J gene lost 1 base, with 7 bases spanning the gap. The CDR3 covers 13 residues. Repertoires were generated with immunoSEQ multiplex PCR, while TCRdb's copy carries only in-frame clones and drops some. The table has around 100,000 clones, about 88% seen once. Worth noting for this clone: The antigen is unknown.

This TCR came from an adult in good health. This chain joins TRBV11-2 and TRBJ2-5; no firm D call. This sample comprised peripheral blood, obtained on day 0 of AZD1222 vaccination. The CDR3 DNA reads TGTGCCAGCAGCTCCAGCTCCCAAGAGACCCAGTACTTC. This encodes CASSSSSQETQYF.